This T cell receptor beta chain was found in a study of shared T cell receptors in the human thymus. The CDR3 is made up of 15 amino acids. Germline-derived CDR1 and CDR2 are SGHRS and YFSETQ. Trimming pared 1 base from V and 2 bases from J, leaving 9 bases between. Only in-frame clones appear in the TCRdb table, and some are missing; sequencing was by immunoSEQ multiplex PCR. The sample contains more than 550,000 clones, about 89% of which appear only once. These data also featured in a second study, about human thymus T cells. That paper adds: Healthy Finnish infants undergoing corrective surgery for congenital heart defects provided the donor material. The authors found apparently biased V and J gene usage in thymic and blood repertoires.

The TCR comes from a boy in the first two years of life with a congenital heart defect. Material: thymocytes. The rearrangement links TRBV5-1 to TRBJ1-4, with D unclear. The CDR3 DNA is TGCGCCAGCAGCTTGACCGGGAGCACTAATGAAAAACTGTTTTTT. This encodes CASSLTGSTNEKLFF. Full variable domain (rest looked up from reference TRBV5-1 and TRBJ1-4): KAGVTQTPRYLIKTRGQQVTLSCSPISGHRSVSWYQQTPGQGLQFLFEYFSETQRNKGNFPGRFSGRQFSNSRSEMNVSTLELGDSALYLCASSLTGSTNEKLFFGSGTQLSVL.